Below, 8 T cell receptor beta chains from the same sample are listed, as sequenced in a study of CD8+ T cells in alopecia areata. In each case, RNA was isolated and then reverse transcribed into cDNA as the sequencing template. The table came from immunoSEQ multiplex PCR; TCRdb's copy has only in-frame clones and leaves some out. The repertoire has more than 140,000 clones, 86% of them found once; the top ten carry under 15%. Treatment noted: oral pan-JAK inhibitor, 5-10 mg twice daily. The sequences come from CD8+ T cells sorted from blood, collected at week 4, from a patient treated with tofacitinib. These receptors all stem from a human donor with alopecia areata.

The chain links TRBV2 to TRBJ1-1; TRBD1 might be the D (6 bases). CDR3 length: 16 residues. Deletions cut 1 base from V and 2 bases from J, with 14 bases between. Per germline, CDR1 SNHLY and CDR2 FYNNEI. The CDR3 DNA sequence: TGTGCCAGCAGTGAAGACGTTGACAGGCCCAACACTGAAGCTTTCTTT. Protein: CASSEDVDRPNTEAFF. Full variable domain (outside the CDR3, taken from reference TRBV2 and TRBJ1-1): EPEVTQTPSHQVTQMGQEVILRCVPISNHLYFYWYRQILGQKVEFLVSFYNNEISEKSEIFDDQFSVERPDGSNFTLKIRSTKLEDSAMYFCASSEDVDRPNTEAFFGQGTRLTVV.

This rearrangement joins TRBV9 to TRBJ1-5, with D perhaps TRBD1 (6 bases). Germline lookup yields CDR1 SGDLS and CDR2 YYNGEE. Trimming removed 3 bases at V and 2 bases at J, with 12 bases between. The CDR3 covers 15 residues. The CDR3: CASSAGGGGNQPQHF. The CDR3 DNA follows: TGTGCCAGCAGCGCCGGCGGGGGCGGCAATCAGCCCCAGCATTTT.

The chain joins TRBV2 to TRBJ2-7; either TRBD1 or TRBD2 may fit D (5 bases each). This CDR3 is 14 amino acids long. V lost 0 bases, J lost 5 bases, and 11 bases lay in between. In germline, CDR1 is SNHLY, CDR2 FYNNEI. CDR3 residues: CASSEAPGRHEQYF. The CDR3 nucleotides are TGTGCCAGCAGTGAAGCGCCAGGGAGACACGAGCAGTACTTC.

The chain couples TRBV9 to TRBJ1-1; maybe TRBD1 (5 bases). The V end was cut by 0 bases, the J end by 1 base, with 10 bases between. This CDR3 is 15 amino acids long. From germline, CDR1 is SGDLS and CDR2 YYNGEE. The CDR3 sequence: CASSVAKGPNTEAFF. The CDR3 bases are TGTGCCAGCAGCGTAGCTAAGGGACCGAACACTGAAGCTTTCTTT.

V gene TRBV9 combines with J gene TRBJ2-7, with 9 positions matching TRBD1. Per the germline V gene, CDR1 is SGDLS and CDR2 is YYNGEE. This CDR3 region has 13 residues. After removal of 4 bases from V and 6 bases from J, the junction contained 5 bases not matched to a gene. The CDR3 DNA is TGTGCCAGCAGCCCCAGGGACAGGGCCGAGCAGTACTTC. Its translation: CASSPRDRAEQYF.

The genes are TRBV6-6 and TRBJ2-7, with D uncertain. V shed 0 bases and J shed 0 bases, with 6 bases lying between them. Per germline, CDR1 MNHNY and CDR2 SVGAGI (reference sequence). The CDR3 covers 14 residues. The CDR3 region has the DNA TGTGCCAGCAGTTACTCAGTCCTCTCCTACGAGCAGTACTTC. As protein: CASSYSVLSYEQYF.

This sequence joins TRBV7-7 and TRBJ2-3; D may be TRBD1 or TRBD2 (5 bases each). Trimming removed 5 bases at V and 8 bases at J, with 14 bases between. The CDR3 extends over 13 amino acids. Germline lookup yields CDR1 SSHAT and CDR2 FNYEAQ (reference sequence). Here the CDR3 reads CASSPWGRGTQYF. The DNA for the CDR3 is TGTGCCAGCAGCCCCTGGGGACGCGGTACGCAGTATTTT.

V usage is TRBV2 and J usage is TRBJ1-1; tentatively, D is TRBD1 (6 bases). Germline CDR1 is SNHLY and CDR2 is FYNNEI. The V end lost 7 bases, the J end lost 3 bases, and 18 bases lay between the germline ends. This CDR3 comprises 15 residues. The DNA for the CDR3 is TGTGCCAGCACCACCGAAAAAAACAGGGACACTGAAGCTTTCTTT. It specifies CASTTEKNRDTEAFF.